These T cell receptor beta chains were read from a single sample in a study of blood T cells in healthy people across ages. TCRdb re-called the 5' RACE reads through MiXCR, storing one row per CDR3 protein. The sample records more than 1.4 million distinct CDR3 sequences, 40% to 50% being singletons. What was sequenced was blood. All receptors come from a young woman in good health. Each CDR3 is given with its conserved first and last residue. A D gene is named only where the DNA matches it firmly. Some rows mark clone size as missing; the rest say once, few, many or name a class of expanded clone.

j_gene,d_gene,v_gene,abundance,CDR3aa,CDR3nt
TRBJ1-2,TRBD1,TRBV10-3,.,CAIREQGAYGYTF,TGTGCCATCAGAGAACAGGGGGCCTATGGCTACACCTTC
TRBJ1-2,.,TRBV7-2,.,CAGRFDPGSYGYTF,TGTGCCGGCAGATTTGACCCGGGGAGCTATGGCTACACCTTC
TRBJ2-1,.,TRBV20-1,.,CSARALGSYNEQFF,TGCAGTGCTAGAGCCCTAGGCTCCTACAATGAGCAGTTCTTC
TRBJ2-1,.,TRBV7-2,.,CASSLARQETQFF,TGTGCCAGCAGCTTAGCACGCCAAGAGACCCAGTTCTTC
TRBJ1-2,.,TRBV7-2,.,CASSLSSQSTNYGYTF,TGTGCCAGCAGCTTAAGCTCGCAATCAACTAACTATGGCTACACCTTC
TRBJ2-3,.,TRBV6-1,.,CASSRGGSWDTQYF,TGTGCCAGCAGTCGCGGTGGTAGCTGGGATACGCAGTATTTT
TRBJ1-6,.,TRBV5-6,.,CASTKGRQGHNSPLHF,TGTGCCAGCACTAAAGGACGGCAGGGACATAATTCACCCCTCCACTTT
TRBJ2-1,TRBD2,TRBV7-7,.,CASSPGLAVPSSYNEQFF,TGTGCCAGCAGCCCAGGACTAGCGGTTCCCAGCTCCTACAATGAGCAGTTCTTC
TRBJ2-3,.,TRBV5-1,.,CASSLQGPSSTDTQYF,TGCGCCAGCAGCTTACAGGGTCCTTCTAGCACAGATACGCAGTATTTT
TRBJ2-2,.,TRBV20-1,.,CSATLPGGVYTGELFF,TGCAGTGCGACTCTTCCGGGCGGGGTGTACACCGGGGAGCTGTTTTTT
TRBJ2-7,TRBD2,TRBV11-1,.,CASSFSAGGYNEQYF,TGTGCCAGCAGCTTCTCAGCGGGGGGGTACAATGAGCAGTACTTC
TRBJ2-7,.,TRBV24-1,.,CATSDLHNEQYF,TGTGCCACCAGTGACCTTCATAATGAGCAGTACTTC
TRBJ2-3,.,TRBV2,few,CASSPQGIGTDTQYF,TGTGCCAGCAGTCCACAGGGAATTGGGACAGATACGCAGTATTTT
TRBJ2-7,.,TRBV7-2,few,CASSLGLQSEQYF,TGTGCCAGCAGCTTAGGCCTTCAATCCGAGCAGTACTTC
TRBJ2-1,.,TRBV7-6,.,CASSLSPPGSNEQFF,TGTGCCAGCAGCCTGAGCCCACCAGGGTCGAATGAGCAGTTCTTC
TRBJ2-1,.,TRBV4-2,.,CASSQDPEATSYNEQFF,TGTGCCAGCAGCCAAGATCCGGAAGCGACGTCCTACAATGAGCAGTTCTTC
TRBJ2-3,.,TRBV20-1,.,CSATQNKRVLTDTQYF,TGCAGTGCTACCCAAAATAAGAGGGTATTAACAGATACGCAGTATTTT
TRBJ2-7,.,TRBV7-9,few,CASSQTQVYEQYF,TGTGCCAGCAGCCAGACTCAGGTATACGAGCAGTACTTC